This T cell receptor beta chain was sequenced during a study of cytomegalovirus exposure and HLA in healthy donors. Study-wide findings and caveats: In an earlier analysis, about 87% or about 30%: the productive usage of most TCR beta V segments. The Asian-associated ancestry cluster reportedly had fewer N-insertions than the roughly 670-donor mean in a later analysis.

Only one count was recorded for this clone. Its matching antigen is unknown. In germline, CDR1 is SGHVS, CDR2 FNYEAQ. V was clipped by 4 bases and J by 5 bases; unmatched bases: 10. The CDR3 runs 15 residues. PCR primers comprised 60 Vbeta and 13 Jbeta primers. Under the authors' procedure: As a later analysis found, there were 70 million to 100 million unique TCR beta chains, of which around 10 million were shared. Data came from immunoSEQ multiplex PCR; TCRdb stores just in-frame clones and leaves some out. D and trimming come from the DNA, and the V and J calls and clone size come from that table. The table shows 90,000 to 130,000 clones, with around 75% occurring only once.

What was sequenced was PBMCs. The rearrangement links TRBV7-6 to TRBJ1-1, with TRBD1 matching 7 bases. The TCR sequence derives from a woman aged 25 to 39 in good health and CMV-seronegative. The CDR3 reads CASSSQGVKGTEAFF. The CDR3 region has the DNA TGTGCCAGCAGCTCCCAGGGGGTTAAAGGGACTGAAGCTTTCTTT.